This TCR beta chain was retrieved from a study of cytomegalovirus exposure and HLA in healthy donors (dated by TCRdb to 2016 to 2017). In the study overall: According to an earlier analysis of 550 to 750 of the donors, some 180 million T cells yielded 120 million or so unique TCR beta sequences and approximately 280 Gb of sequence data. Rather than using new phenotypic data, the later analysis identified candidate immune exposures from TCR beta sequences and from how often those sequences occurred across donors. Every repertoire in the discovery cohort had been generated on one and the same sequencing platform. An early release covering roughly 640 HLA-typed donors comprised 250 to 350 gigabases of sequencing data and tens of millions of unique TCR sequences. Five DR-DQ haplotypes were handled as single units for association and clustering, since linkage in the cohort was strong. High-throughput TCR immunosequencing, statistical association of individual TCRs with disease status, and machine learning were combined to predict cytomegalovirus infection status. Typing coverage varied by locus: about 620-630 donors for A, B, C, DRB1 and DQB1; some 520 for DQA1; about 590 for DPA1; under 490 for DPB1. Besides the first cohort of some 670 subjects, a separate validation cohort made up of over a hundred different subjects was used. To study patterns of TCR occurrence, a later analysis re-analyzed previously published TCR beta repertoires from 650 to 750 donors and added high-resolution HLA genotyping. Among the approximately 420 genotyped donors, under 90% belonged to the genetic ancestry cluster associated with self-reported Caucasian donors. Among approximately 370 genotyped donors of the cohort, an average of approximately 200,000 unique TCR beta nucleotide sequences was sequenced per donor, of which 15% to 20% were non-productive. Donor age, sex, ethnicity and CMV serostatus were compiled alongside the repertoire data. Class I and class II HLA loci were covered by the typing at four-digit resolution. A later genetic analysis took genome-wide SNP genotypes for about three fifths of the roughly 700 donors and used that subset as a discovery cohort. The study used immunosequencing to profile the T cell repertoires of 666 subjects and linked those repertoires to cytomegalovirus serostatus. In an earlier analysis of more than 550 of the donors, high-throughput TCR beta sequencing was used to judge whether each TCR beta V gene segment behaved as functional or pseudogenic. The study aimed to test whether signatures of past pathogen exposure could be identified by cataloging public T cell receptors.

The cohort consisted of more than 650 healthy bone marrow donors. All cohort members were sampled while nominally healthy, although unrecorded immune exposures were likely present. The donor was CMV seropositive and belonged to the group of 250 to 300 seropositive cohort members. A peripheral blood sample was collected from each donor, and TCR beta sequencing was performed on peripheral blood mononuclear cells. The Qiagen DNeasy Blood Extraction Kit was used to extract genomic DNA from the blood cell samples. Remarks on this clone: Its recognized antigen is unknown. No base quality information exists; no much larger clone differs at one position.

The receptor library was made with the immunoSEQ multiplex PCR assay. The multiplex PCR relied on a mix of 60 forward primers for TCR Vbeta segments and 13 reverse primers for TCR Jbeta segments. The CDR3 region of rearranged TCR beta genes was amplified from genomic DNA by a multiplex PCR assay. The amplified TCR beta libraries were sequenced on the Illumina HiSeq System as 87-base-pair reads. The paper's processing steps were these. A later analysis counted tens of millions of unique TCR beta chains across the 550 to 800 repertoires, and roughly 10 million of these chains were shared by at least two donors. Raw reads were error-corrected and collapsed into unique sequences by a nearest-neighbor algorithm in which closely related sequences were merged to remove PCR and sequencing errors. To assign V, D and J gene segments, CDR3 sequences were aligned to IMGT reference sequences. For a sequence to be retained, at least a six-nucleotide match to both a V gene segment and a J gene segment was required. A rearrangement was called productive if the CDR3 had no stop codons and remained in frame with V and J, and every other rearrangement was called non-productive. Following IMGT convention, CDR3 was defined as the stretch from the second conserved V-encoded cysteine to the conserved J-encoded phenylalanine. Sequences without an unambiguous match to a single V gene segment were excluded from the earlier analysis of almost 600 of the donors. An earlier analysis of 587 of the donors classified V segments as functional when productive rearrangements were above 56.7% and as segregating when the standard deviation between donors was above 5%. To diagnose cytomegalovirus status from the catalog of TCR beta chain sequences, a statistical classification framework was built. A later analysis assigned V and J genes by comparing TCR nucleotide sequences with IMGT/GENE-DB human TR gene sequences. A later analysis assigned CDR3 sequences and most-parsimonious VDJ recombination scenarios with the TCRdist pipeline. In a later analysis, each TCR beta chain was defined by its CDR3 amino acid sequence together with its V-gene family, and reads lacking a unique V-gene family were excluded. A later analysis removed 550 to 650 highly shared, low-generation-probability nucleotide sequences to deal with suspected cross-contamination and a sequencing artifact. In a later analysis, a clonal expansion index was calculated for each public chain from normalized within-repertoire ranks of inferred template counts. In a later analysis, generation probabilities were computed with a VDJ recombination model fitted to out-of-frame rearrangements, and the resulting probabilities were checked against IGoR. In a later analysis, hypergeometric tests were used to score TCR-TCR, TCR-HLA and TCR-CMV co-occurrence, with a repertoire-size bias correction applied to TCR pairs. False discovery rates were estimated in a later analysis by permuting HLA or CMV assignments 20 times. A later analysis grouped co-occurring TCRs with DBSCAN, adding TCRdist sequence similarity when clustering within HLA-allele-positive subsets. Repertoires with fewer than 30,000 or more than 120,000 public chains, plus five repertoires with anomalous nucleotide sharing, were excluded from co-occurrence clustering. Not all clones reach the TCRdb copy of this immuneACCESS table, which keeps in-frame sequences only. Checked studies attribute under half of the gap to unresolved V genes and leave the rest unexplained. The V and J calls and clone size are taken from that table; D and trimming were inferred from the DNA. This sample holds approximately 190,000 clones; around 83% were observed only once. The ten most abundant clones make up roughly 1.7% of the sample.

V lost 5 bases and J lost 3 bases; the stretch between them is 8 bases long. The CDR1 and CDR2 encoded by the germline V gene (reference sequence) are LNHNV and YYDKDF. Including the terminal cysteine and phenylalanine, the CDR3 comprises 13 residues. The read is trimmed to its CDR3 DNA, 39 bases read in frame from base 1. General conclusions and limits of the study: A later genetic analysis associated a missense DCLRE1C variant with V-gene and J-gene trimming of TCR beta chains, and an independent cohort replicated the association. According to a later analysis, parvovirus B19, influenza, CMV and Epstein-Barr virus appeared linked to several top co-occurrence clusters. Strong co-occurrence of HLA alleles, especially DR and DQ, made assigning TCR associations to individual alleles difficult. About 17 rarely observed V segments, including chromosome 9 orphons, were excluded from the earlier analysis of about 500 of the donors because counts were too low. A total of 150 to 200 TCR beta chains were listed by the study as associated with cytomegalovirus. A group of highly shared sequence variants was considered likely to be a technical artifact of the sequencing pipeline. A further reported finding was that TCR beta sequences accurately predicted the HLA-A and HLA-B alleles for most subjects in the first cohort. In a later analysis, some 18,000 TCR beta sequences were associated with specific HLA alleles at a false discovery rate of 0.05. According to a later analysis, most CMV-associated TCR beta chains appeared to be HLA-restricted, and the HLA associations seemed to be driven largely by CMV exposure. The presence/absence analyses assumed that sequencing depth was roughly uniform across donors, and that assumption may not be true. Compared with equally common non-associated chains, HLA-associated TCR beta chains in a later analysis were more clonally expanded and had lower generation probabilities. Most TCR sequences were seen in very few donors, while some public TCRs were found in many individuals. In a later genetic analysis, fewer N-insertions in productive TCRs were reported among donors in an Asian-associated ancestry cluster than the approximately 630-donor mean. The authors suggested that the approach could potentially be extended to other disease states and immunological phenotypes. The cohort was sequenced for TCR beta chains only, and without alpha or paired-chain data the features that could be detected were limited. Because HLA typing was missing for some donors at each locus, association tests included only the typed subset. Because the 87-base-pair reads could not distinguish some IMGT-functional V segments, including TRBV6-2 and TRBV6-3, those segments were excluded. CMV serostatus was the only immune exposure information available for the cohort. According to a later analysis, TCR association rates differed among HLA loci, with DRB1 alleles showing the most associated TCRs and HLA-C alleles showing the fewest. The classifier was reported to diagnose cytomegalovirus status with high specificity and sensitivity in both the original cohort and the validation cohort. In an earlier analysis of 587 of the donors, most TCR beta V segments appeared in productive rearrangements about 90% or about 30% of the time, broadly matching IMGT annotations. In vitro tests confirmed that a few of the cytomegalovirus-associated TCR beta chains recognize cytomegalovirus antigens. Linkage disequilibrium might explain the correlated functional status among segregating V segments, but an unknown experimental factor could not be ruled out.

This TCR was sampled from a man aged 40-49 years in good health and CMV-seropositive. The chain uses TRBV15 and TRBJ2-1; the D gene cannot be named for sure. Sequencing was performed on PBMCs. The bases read TGTGCCACCAGCGACACGATCTACAATGAGCAGTTCTTC. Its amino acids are CATSDTIYNEQFF.